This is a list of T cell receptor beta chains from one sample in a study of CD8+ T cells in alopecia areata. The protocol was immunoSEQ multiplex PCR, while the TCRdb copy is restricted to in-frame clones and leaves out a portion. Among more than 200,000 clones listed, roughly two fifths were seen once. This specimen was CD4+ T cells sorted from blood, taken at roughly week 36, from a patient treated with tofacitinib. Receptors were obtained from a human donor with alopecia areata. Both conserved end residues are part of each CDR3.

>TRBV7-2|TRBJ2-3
CASSLSQGDTQYF
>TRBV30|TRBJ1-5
CAWSTGPSPRPQHF
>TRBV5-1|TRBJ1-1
CASSLLGQGLTEAFF
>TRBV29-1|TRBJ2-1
CSVEAPTGVNEQFF
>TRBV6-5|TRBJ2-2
CASGRTGTMTGELFF
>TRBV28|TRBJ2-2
CASSLQIGELFF
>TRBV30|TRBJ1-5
CAWGGTAGQPQHF
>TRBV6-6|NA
CASSYSGGTNPYEQYF
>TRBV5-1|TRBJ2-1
CASSYTGNNEQFF
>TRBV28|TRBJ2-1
CASKISGRFYNEQFF
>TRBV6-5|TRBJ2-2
CASSRDYKGELFF
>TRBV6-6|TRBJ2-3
CASSYYPADTQYF
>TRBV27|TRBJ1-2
CASRQGTGGYTF
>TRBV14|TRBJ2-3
CASSQTNLGDTQYF
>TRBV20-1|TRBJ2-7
CSASIYEQYF
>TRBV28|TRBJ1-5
CASSLYQPREQPQHF
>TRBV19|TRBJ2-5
CASTQGLQETQYF
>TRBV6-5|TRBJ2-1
CASSYAGGDEGYEQFF
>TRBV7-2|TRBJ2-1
CASSRVRAGEQFF
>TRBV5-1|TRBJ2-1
CASSLVTTDEQFF
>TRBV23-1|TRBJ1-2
CASSSQGGVNYGYTF
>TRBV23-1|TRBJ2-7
CASSQGTGRYEQYF
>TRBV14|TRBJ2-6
CASRPGTGSSGANVLTF
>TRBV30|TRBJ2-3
CVWVRQGAAGADTQYF
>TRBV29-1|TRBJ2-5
CSVAGTGQETQYF
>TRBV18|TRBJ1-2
CASSPPGYGYTF
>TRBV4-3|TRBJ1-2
CASSPRGNYGYTF
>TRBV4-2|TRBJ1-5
CASSREDRGNQPQHF
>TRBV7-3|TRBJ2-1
CASSLMGTSSYNEQFF
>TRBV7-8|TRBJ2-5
CASSLVRGGTQYF
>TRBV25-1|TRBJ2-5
CASSEPGGRTQYF
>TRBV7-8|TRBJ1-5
CASSFLTREQPQHF